These 30 T cell receptor beta chains originate from one sample sequenced in a study of chemoradiotherapy in HPV16-positive cancers (dated by TCRdb to the early 2020s). Library preparation used the immunoSEQ multiplex PCR assay. As stored in TCRdb, this immuneACCESS dataset retains in-frame rearrangements with V and J assigned. A fraction of the clones does not appear; measured against another copy, unresolved V genes explain less than half of the discrepancy, and the remainder lacks a known reason. For this sample there are about 15,000 clones; approximately 90% appear just once. Together, the top ten hold roughly 2.5% of the sample. The sequencing used blood, collected from a patient who underwent chemoradiotherapy. The receptor source for this set is a human donor with HPV-associated anogenital cancer.

The chain combines TRBV29-1 with TRBJ1-6; no clear D. The CDR3 totals 12 residues. Germline V lookup: CDR1 SQVTM, CDR2 ANQGSEA. V lost 4 bases to trimming and J lost 5 bases, with 6 bases between them. The DNA for the CDR3 is TGCAGCGTTGGCGGGGATAATTCACCCCTCCACTTT. Amino acids: CSVGGDNSPLHF.

The CDR3 coding sequence is TGTGCCTGGCAGGGGGGACTAGCGGGGGGCTCCTCCTACGAGCAGTACTTC. Translation gives CAWQGGLAGGSSYEQYF. The chain joins TRBV30 to TRBJ2-7; 15 nucleotides line up with TRBD2. J lost 0 bases, V lost 5 bases, and 8 bases had no gene match. Germline V gene data show CDR1 as GTSNPN and CDR2 as SVGIG (reference sequence). The CDR3 sequence is 17 residues long. Combining the CDR3 with reference TRBV30 and TRBJ2-7 gives the whole variable domain SQTIHQWPATLVQPVGSPLSLECTVEGTSNPNLYWYRQAAGRGLQLLFYSVGIGQISSEVPQNLSASRPQDRQFILSSKKLLLSDSGFYLCAWQGGLAGGSSYEQYFGPGTRLTVT.

The chain uses TRBV11-3 and TRBJ1-1; no reliable D call. This CDR3 has 14 amino acids. V shed 1 base and J shed 5 bases, with 11 bases lying between them. Looked up from germline, CDR1 is SGHNT and CDR2 is YENEEA. The CDR3 is CASSLGGGRTEAFF. In DNA form, the CDR3 reads TGTGCCAGCAGCTTAGGGGGAGGGAGAACTGAAGCTTTCTTT.

The chain carries TRBV7-9 and TRBJ2-7, with D unclear. V gave up 2 bases and J gave up 3 bases, with 11 bases separating them. The germline gives CDR1 SEHNR, CDR2 FQNEAQ (reference sequence). The CDR3 length is 14 residues. DNA of the CDR3: TGTGCCAGCAGCTTATCTGCTCGGAACTACGAGCAGTACTTC. Protein sequence: CASSLSARNYEQYF.

This sequence joins TRBV7-9 and TRBJ2-6, with 9 bases matching TRBD1. The germline V gene has CDR1 SEHNR and CDR2 FQNEAQ (reference sequence). The CDR3 is 17 amino acids. With V trimmed by 5 bases and J by 1 base, 6 bases remained unmatched. CDR3 sequence reads: CASSRPGTGSGANVLTF. CDR3 coding DNA: TGTGCCAGCAGCCGTCCCGGGACAGGGTCTGGGGCCAACGTCCTGACTTTC.

The chain couples TRBV2 to TRBJ1-2, with D possibly TRBD1 on 6 matching bases. The CDR3 sequence is 12 residues long. From germline, CDR1 is SNHLY and CDR2 FYNNEI. With 7 bases removed from V and 8 bases from J, the gap between germline ends came to 14 bases. DNA for the CDR3: TGTGCCAGCACAAACAGGGTAGAGGGCTACACCTTC. This gives the protein CASTNRVEGYTF.

V and J are TRBV30 and TRBJ2-7; 9 positions agree with TRBD1. Germline V gene sequence: CDR1 GTSNPN, CDR2 SVGIG (reference sequence). The ends lost 3 bases at V and 3 bases at J; junction bases unmatched: 6. The CDR3 sequence is 14 residues long. DNA of the CDR3: TGTGCCTGGAGAGGACAGGGGTTTGGCTACGAGCAGTACTTC. Protein product: CAWRGQGFGYEQYF.

The V and J genes are TRBV6-1 and TRBJ1-5; perhaps TRBD1 as D (5 bases). The length of the CDR3 is 15 residues. Germline V gene lookup returns CDR1 MNHNS and CDR2 SASEGT. Trimming took off 6 bases at V and 8 bases at J, with 20 bases between the two ends. The chain's CDR3 is CASRPIRGRDKPQHF. DNA of the CDR3: TGTGCCAGCAGGCCCATCCGGGGCCGGGATAAGCCCCAGCATTTT.

The J gene is TRBJ2-2, the V gene TRBV19; no firm D call. The CDR3 length is 15 residues. Germline CDR1 reads LNHDA; CDR2 reads SQIVND (reference sequence). V lost 10 bases, J lost 4 bases, and 19 bases lay in between. The CDR3 DNA reads TGTGCCACTCGACCCCCCACCCCTATCACCGGGGAGCTGTTTTTT. This encodes CATRPPTPITGELFF. Full variable domain (missing parts from reference TRBV19 and TRBJ2-2): DGGITQSPKYLFRKEGQNVTLSCEQNLNHDAMYWYRQDPGQGLRLIYYSQIVNDFQKGDIAEGYSVSREKKESFPLTVTSAQKNPTAFYLCATRPPTPITGELFFGEGSRLTVL.

The count of this clone is one. V usage is TRBV7-2 and J usage is TRBJ1-5; 11 bases fit TRBD1. CDR1 and CDR2 (germline): SGHTA, FQGNSA. The CDR3 covers 14 residues. With V trimmed by 4 bases and J by 7 bases, 3 bases remained unmatched. As DNA, the CDR3 is TGTGCCAGCAGCTGGGGGACAGGGGGACAGCCCCAGCATTTT. Its protein product is CASSWGTGGQPQHF.

The rearrangement links TRBV27 to TRBJ1-2; 8 bases are a match to TRBD1. Germline lookup yields CDR1 MNHEY and CDR2 SMNVEV (reference sequence). J was trimmed by 9 bases and V by 2 bases; bases with no gene match: 17. This CDR3 spans 17 amino acids. The CDR3 DNA sequence: TGTGCCAGCAGTTTAATGTACGCGGCAGGGGGCCTTTACAGCTACACCTTC. Protein sequence: CASSLMYAAGGLYSYTF.

This chain joins TRBV5-1 and TRBJ2-2, with 11 nucleotides matching TRBD1. Germline CDR1 is SGHRS and CDR2 is YFSETQ. The CDR3 contains 18 residues. With 4 bases clipped from V and 2 bases from J, the junction kept 10 bases outside the gene matches. In nucleotides, the CDR3 is TGCGCCAGCAGCCGGACAGGGGGCAAAGTGGGTAACACCGGGGAGCTGTTTTTT. Translation gives CASSRTGGKVGNTGELFF.

The chain has TRBV7-6 and TRBJ2-3; 7 bases fit TRBD2. Germline CDR1 reads SGHVS; CDR2 reads FNYEAQ. This CDR3 spans 15 amino acids. The J segment lost 2 bases and the V segment lost 3 bases, leaving 5 bases of the junction unmatched. CDR3 residues: CASSFASGYTDTQYF. The DNA for the CDR3 is TGTGCCAGCAGCTTCGCTAGCGGATACACAGATACGCAGTATTTT. The whole variable domain, remainder taken from reference TRBV7-6 and TRBJ2-3, is GAGVSQSPRYKVTKRGQDVALRCDPISGHVSLYWYRQALGQGPEFLTYFNYEAQQDKSGLPNDRFSAERPEGSISTLTIQRTEQRDSAMYRCASSFASGYTDTQYFGPGTRLTVL.

The chain combines TRBV7-6 with TRBJ2-7, with TRBD2 matching over 13 bases. Germline assignment: CDR1 SGHVS and CDR2 FNYEAQ. Trimming removed 5 bases from V and 3 bases from J; junction bases left unmatched: 4. The CDR3 contains 15 residues. The chain's CDR3 is CASSPGTSGDYEQYF. In DNA, the CDR3 is TGTGCCAGCAGCCCCGGGACTAGCGGGGACTACGAGCAGTACTTC.

V gene TRBV11-2 combines with J gene TRBJ1-2; D possibly corresponds to TRBD1 (6 bases). This CDR3 contains 13 residues. CDR1 SGHAT and CDR2 FQNNGV come from the germline V gene. V lost 0 bases and J lost 13, with 15 bases in between. For the CDR3, the DNA is TGTGCCAGCAGCTTAGATCCCGGCAGGGGTTGCACCTTC. It specifies CASSLDPGRGCTF. The variable domain in full, completed from reference TRBV11-2 and TRBJ1-2, reads EAGVAQSPRYKIIEKRQSVAFWCNPISGHATLYWYQQILGQGPKLLIQFQNNGVVDDSQLPKDRFSAERLKGVDSTLKIQPAKLEDSAVYLCASSLDPGRGCTFGSGTRLTVV.

The chain uses TRBV7-2 and TRBJ1-5; tentative D call: TRBD1 (5 bases). This CDR3 is 13 amino acids long. Germline loops: CDR1 SGHTA, CDR2 FQGNSA. Trimming took 5 bases from V and 13 from J, leaving 18 bases between them. The CDR3 sequence: CASSPVTGDGQHF. CDR3 nucleotide sequence: TGTGCCAGCAGCCCCGTGACTGGGGACGGACAGCATTTT.

V gene TRBV5-1 combines with J gene TRBJ2-7; D may be TRBD1 (5 bases). Germline V gene data show CDR1 as SGHRS and CDR2 as YFSETQ. The CDR3 spans 14 residues. The germline V and J ends were trimmed by 3 bases and 1 base, with 11 bases remaining between them. The CDR3 is CASSWLQASYEQYF. CDR3 in DNA: TGCGCCAGCAGCTGGCTACAGGCGTCCTACGAGCAGTACTTC.

This chain joins TRBV18 and TRBJ2-1; tentatively, D is TRBD2 (7 bases). The V end was cut by 6 bases, the J end by 9 bases, with 18 bases between. Per germline, CDR1 KGHSH and CDR2 LQKENI. The CDR3 length is 14 residues. Here the CDR3 DNA reads TGTGCCAGCTCCCCAAGGGGAGGGGGAAGTGAGCAGTTCTTC. It codes for CASSPRGGGSEQFF.

The chain links TRBV5-3 to TRBJ2-6; TRBD2 might be the D (6 bases). TRBV5-3 is recorded as an ORF, its role being uncertain. The CDR3 has 18 amino acids. Trimming removed 2 bases from V and 2 bases from J, with 17 bases in between. Here the CDR3 DNA reads TGTGCCAGAAGCTTCGGGAGTCCGCGGGCGGCTGGGGCCAACGTCCTGACTTTC. Its translation: CARSFGSPRAAGANVLTF.

V is TRBV6-1 and J is TRBJ2-2; TRBD1 is a possible D gene (5 bases). V lost 10 bases and J 0 bases, leaving 15 bases between the germline ends. The CDR3 totals 15 residues. CDR1 is MNHNS, CDR2 SASEGT, per germline. CDR3 bases: TGTGCCACCCTCCTGGGCAGGGCGAACACCGGGGAGCTGTTTTTT. It encodes CATLLGRANTGELFF.

This clone has only one observation. This chain uses TRBV18 with TRBJ2-1, with TRBD2 matching over 13 bases. The CDR3 extends over 20 amino acids. CDR1 and CDR2 from the germline V gene are KGHSH and LQKENI. The J segment lost 3 bases and the V segment lost 2 bases, leaving 13 bases of the junction unmatched. As DNA, the CDR3 is TGTGCCAGCTCACCAGAGAAGACTAGCGGGGGGTCAATATTCTACAATGAGCAGTTCTTC. Protein sequence: CASSPEKTSGGSIFYNEQFF.

The rearrangement joins TRBV19 to TRBJ1-2; D might be TRBD1 (6 bases). V lost 4 bases and J lost 7, with 19 bases in between. CDR1 and CDR2 (germline): LNHDA, SQIVND (reference sequence). The CDR3 sequence is 15 residues long. CDR3 sequence reads: CASSTPGADLRGYTF. The CDR3 DNA sequence: TGTGCCAGTAGTACGCCGGGGGCGGATTTGCGTGGCTACACCTTC.

This sequence joins TRBV6-1 and TRBJ1-2; possibly TRBD1 for D (6 bases). Trimming left V 8 bases short and J 2 bases short, with 15 bases between. This CDR3 contains 14 residues. In germline, CDR1 is MNHNS, CDR2 SASEGT. The CDR3 here is CASQGEGTNYGYTF. CDR3 DNA: TGTGCCAGCCAGGGCGAGGGGACAAACTATGGCTACACCTTC.

The chain has TRBV6-1 and TRBJ2-5; D is unresolved. Trimming pared 0 bases from V and 2 bases from J, leaving 10 bases between. Germline loops: CDR1 MNHNS, CDR2 SASEGT. CDR3 length equals 15 residues. The CDR3 nucleotides read TGTGCCAGCAGTGAAGCCAGTGGTGGGCAAGAGACCCAGTACTTC. Translating it yields CASSEASGGQETQYF.

The V call is TRBV7-9, the J call TRBJ1-6; tentative D call: TRBD1 (6 bases). The CDR3 spans 16 residues. V lost 5 bases and J lost 3, with 14 bases in between. Germline CDR1 is SEHNR and CDR2 is FQNEAQ (reference sequence). This CDR3 reads CASSGGQGFYNSPLHF. DNA of the CDR3: TGTGCCAGCAGCGGGGGGCAGGGATTCTATAATTCACCCCTCCACTTT.

V and J are TRBV4-1 and TRBJ1-5; 8 bases agree with TRBD1. With V trimmed by 1 base and J by 6 bases, 8 bases remained unmatched. There are 16 residues in the CDR3. The germline gives CDR1 MGHRA, CDR2 YSYEKL. CDR3 residues: CASSQVARTGSQPQHF. As DNA, the CDR3 is TGCGCCAGCAGCCAAGTAGCCCGGACAGGGTCTCAGCCCCAGCATTTT.

The chain uses TRBV29-1 and TRBJ1-1; D is uncertain. This CDR3 contains 13 residues. CDR1 and CDR2 from the germline V gene are SQVTM and ANQGSEA. V lost 8 bases, J lost 2 bases, and 15 bases lay in between. The CDR3 protein is CSTDGGKNTEAFF. CDR3 bases: TGCAGCACGGATGGCGGCAAAAACACTGAAGCTTTCTTT. Filled out from reference TRBV29-1 and TRBJ1-1, the complete variable domain reads SAVISQKPSRDICQRGTSLTIQCQVDSQVTMMFWYRQQPGQSLTLIATANQGSEATYESGFVIDKFPISRPNLTFSTLTVSNMSPEDSSIYLCSTDGGKNTEAFFGQGTRLTVV.

The gene calls are TRBV6-1 and TRBJ2-7; 13 bases agree with TRBD2. CDR1 is MNHNS and CDR2 is SASEGT in the germline V gene. V shed 4 bases and J 2 bases; nucleotides not matched to a gene: 11. The CDR3 covers 18 residues. DNA of the CDR3: TGTGCCAGCAGTGCTAGGACTAGCGGGGGTGATAGAGCCTACGAGCAGTACTTC. Translation gives CASSARTSGGDRAYEQYF.

This chain joins TRBV11-2 and TRBJ2-5; no reliable D call. The CDR3 runs 13 residues. Trimming took off 1 base at V and 4 bases at J, with 7 bases between the two ends. CDR1 is SGHAT, CDR2 FQNNGV, per germline. CDR3 sequence: CASSLGMVETQYF. In DNA form, the CDR3 reads TGTGCCAGCAGCTTAGGAATGGTAGAGACCCAGTACTTC.

This rearrangement joins TRBV6-1 to TRBJ1-6, with 9 bases aligning to TRBD1. With 4 bases clipped from V and 12 bases from J, the junction kept 7 bases outside the gene matches. The V gene's germline CDR1 is MNHNS and CDR2 SASEGT. The CDR3 has 14 residues. CDR3 DNA: TGTGCCAGCAGTGCAAGGGACAGGGTTGTACCCCTCCACTTT. The encoded protein is CASSARDRVVPLHF.